The T cell receptor (beta chain) under discussion was sequenced for a study of OX40 agonist ivuxolimab in advanced cancers. Overall study: Ivuxolimab is an agonistic anti-OX40 (CD134) antibody, and patients were treated with it. Past anti-PD-1, anti-PD-L1 or anti-CTLA-4 therapy was accepted, and 40% had received some. Partial responses were recorded for three patients, including one with hepatocellular carcinoma and two with cutaneous melanoma. Broader study findings: Normalized expansion of T-cell clones was also low for some nonresponders.

Assay: immunoSEQ multiplex PCR; the TCRdb copy retains only in-frame clones and omits some. Among 65,000 to 95,000 clones listed, roughly 89% were seen once. Comment on this clone: What it binds is unknown.

The receptor was derived from an adult with an advanced solid tumor such as melanoma, head and neck, liver or kidney cancer. The sequencing here drew on CD4+ or CD8+ T cells sorted from blood, taken in a trial of the OX40 agonist ivuxolimab.

The CDR3 reads CASRRTAETGELFF. The CDR3 DNA is TGCGCCAGCAGGCGAACAGCAGAGACCGGGGAGCTGTTTTTT. The chain joins TRBV5-1 to TRBJ2-2; D not certain. The CDR3 has 14 amino acids. CDR1 SGHRS and CDR2 YFSETQ come from the germline V gene. Trimming took 5 bases from V and 5 from J, leaving 13 bases between them.